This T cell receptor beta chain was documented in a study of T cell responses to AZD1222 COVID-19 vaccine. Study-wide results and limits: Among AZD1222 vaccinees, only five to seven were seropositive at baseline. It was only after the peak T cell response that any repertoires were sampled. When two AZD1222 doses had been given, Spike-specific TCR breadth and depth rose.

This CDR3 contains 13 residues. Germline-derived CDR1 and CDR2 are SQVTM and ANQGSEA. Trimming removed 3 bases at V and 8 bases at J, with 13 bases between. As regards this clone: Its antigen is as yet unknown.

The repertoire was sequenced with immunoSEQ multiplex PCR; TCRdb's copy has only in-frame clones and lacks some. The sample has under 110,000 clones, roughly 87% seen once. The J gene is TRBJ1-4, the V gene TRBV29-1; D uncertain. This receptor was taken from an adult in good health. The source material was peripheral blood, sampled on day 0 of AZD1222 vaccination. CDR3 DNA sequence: TGCAGCGTTGATTCCGGCAGAGGGGAAAAACTGTTTTTT. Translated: CSVDSGRGEKLFF.